Here is one TCR beta chain with its context. The antigen is not known. Generated by immunoSEQ multiplex PCR, the TCRdb table keeps only in-frame clones and is missing some. In the table there are 65,000 to 95,000 clones, roughly 84% of which are singletons. V was shortened by 2 bases and J by 5 bases, with 8 bases between the two germline ends. Per germline, CDR1 SGHNT and CDR2 YYREEE (reference sequence). The CDR3 has 13 residues. This sample is drawn from a study of identifying expanded T cells in peripheral blood. Findings and caveats of the study: Differentially abundant clones: 0.95 to 1.5 between replicates, around 16 at around 14 days, 19 to 20 at four.

This TCR came from a person aged 18 to 75 in good health. The J gene is TRBJ2-1, the V gene TRBV5-4; unclear D gene. Sequencing was performed on blood. In DNA, the CDR3 is TGTGCCAGCAGCTTAAACCCAAACAATGAGCAGTTCTTC. Its translation: CASSLNPNNEQFF.